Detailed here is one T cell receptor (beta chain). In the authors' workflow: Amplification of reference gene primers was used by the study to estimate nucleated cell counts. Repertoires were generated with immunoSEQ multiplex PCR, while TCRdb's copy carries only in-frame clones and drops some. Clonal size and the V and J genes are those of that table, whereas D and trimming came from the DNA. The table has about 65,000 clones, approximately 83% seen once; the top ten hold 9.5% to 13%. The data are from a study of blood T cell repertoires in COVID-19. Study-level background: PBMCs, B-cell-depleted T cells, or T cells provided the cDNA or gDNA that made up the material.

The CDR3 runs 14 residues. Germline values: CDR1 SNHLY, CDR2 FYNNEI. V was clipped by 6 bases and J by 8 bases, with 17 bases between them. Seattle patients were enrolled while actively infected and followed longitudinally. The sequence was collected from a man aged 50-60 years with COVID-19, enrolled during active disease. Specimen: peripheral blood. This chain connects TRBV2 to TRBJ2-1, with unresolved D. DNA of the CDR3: TGTGCCAGCAGCTCGGCAGGAAGGTCCGATGAGCAGTTCTTC. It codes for CASSSAGRSDEQFF.